This is a list of T cell receptor beta chains from one sample in a study of blood T cells in healthy people across ages. TCRdb re-derived calls from the 5' RACE reads in MiXCR, one entry per CDR3 protein. The table has roughly 700,000 distinct CDR3 sequences, about half seen once. Sequenced input: blood. The receptor set was obtained from a woman in her fifties or sixties in good health. Both conserved end residues are part of each CDR3. The D gene is left open where the match is weak. Clone size is not always given. Where it is, it says once, few, many or a class for expanded clones.

j_gene,v_gene,d_gene,abundance,CDR3nt,CDR3aa
TRBJ2-7,TRBV5-5,-,-,TGTGCCAGCACACATGAGGGGGGAAACTACAATGAGCAGTACTTC,CASTHEGGNYNEQYF
TRBJ2-6,TRBV4-2,-,-,TGTGCCAGCAGCCAAGACCCGGGAAGCCTCGCGGCCAACGTCCTGACTTTC,CASSQDPGSLAANVLTF
TRBJ2-1,TRBV5-1,-,-,TGCGCCAGCAGCTTAAGGGGAAACAATGAGCAGTTCTTC,CASSLRGNNEQFF
TRBJ2-1,TRBV27,TRBD2,once,TGTGCCTGCAGTAACCGACGGGGCAGCCAACTAGCGGGAGTAGGGGAGCAGTTCTTC,CACSNRRGSQLAGVGEQFF
TRBJ2-5,TRBV7-9,TRBD2,-,TGTGCCAGCAGCGAGCCGCGGGGGTTGGAGACCCAGTACTTC,CASSEPRGLETQYF
TRBJ2-1,TRBV20-1,TRBD2,few,TGCAGTGCTAGAGATCGTCAATTTTCAGCGGGAGGGCGTCGTGAGCAGTTCTTC,CSARDRQFSAGGRREQFF
TRBJ2-3,TRBV7-3,-,once,TGTGCCAGCAGCTTATCTCTATGGGTGCCTCAGGGGTATTCGGCAGATACGCAGTATTTT,CASSLSLWVPQGYSADTQYF
TRBJ2-1,TRBV6-2/TRBV6-3,-,-,TGTGCCAGCAGTTACGACGGGACCCGGATTGGAGAGCAGTTCTTC,CASSYDGTRIGEQFF
TRBJ2-1,TRBV15,TRBD2,-,TGTGCCACCCTTTCGACGATAGGGAGGGATGAGCAGTTCTTC,CATLSTIGRDEQFF
TRBJ2-1,TRBV2,-,-,TGTGCCAGCAGCCGCACCGCAGCGGGCAATGAGCAGTTCTTC,CASSRTAAGNEQFF
TRBJ2-1,TRBV5-1,TRBD1,-,TGCGCCAGCAGCTCGAACAGGGGGCACTACAATGAGCAGTTCTTC,CASSSNRGHYNEQFF
TRBJ2-1,TRBV29-1,TRBD1,-,TGCAGCGCTGGAGGACAGGGGGCCTACAATGAGCAGTTCTTC,CSAGGQGAYNEQFF
TRBJ2-3,TRBV7-3,TRBD2,-,TGTGCCAGCAGCTCCAAGAGAGGACTAGCGGGAGGGCCCGGGGATAGGATCGATACGCAGTATTTT,CASSSKRGLAGGPGDRIDTQYF
TRBJ2-7,TRBV29-1,-,-,TGCAGCGTTGACGGGACCACGTGGGGTACCTACGAGCGGTACTTC,CSVDGTTWGTYERYF
TRBJ2-7,TRBV28,-,few,TGTGCCAGTCGGGACACGTACTACGAGCAGTACTTC,CASRDTYYEQYF
TRBJ2-7,TRBV7-9,-,many,TGTGCCAGCAGCTTAGTAGAGTACGAGCAGTACTTC,CASSLVEYEQYF
TRBJ2-5,TRBV20-1,-,-,TGCAGTGCTAGCCCCGGGGCGTCCGGACAGACCCAGTACTTC,CSASPGASGQTQYF
TRBJ2-2,TRBV5-1,TRBD2,-,TGCGCCAGCAGCTTCCGACTCTGGCGGGAGGACCCTCCAAAGGGCACCGGGGAGCTGTTTTTT,CASSFRLWREDPPKGTGELFF
TRBJ2-7,TRBV28,TRBD2,-,TGTGCCAGCAGTAAATCAGGACTAGCGGGAGGGAACTACGAGCAGTACTTC,CASSKSGLAGGNYEQYF
TRBJ1-1,TRBV12-3/TRBV12-4,-,few,TGTGCCAGCAGTTGGTTTGGAACTGAAGCTTTCTTT,CASSWFGTEAFF
TRBJ1-5,TRBV27,-,-,TGTGCCAGCAGTCCCAAGACAATTAGCAATCAGCCCCAGCATTTT,CASSPKTISNQPQHF